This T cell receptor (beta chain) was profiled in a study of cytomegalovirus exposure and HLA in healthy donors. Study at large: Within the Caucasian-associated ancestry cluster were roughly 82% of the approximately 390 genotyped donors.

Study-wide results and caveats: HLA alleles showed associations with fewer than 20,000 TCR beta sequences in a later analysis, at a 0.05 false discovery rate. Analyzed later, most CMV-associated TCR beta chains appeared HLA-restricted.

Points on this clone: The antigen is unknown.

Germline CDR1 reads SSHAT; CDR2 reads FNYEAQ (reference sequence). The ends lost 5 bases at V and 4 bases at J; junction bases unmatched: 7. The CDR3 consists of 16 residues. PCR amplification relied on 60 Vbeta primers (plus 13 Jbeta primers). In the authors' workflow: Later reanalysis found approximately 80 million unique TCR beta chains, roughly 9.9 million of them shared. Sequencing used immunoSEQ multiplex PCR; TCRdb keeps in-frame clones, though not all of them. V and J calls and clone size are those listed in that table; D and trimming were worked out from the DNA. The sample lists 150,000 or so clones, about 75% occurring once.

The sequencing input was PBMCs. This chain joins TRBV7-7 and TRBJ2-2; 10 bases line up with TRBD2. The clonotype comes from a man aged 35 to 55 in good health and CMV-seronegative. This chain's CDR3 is CASSPSGGAPTGELFF. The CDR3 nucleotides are TGTGCCAGCAGCCCGAGCGGGGGGGCGCCCACCGGGGAGCTGTTTTTT.